Reported below is one TCR beta chain. Its antigen is currently unknown. The data are from a study of shared clonotypes between healthy human individuals. Whole-study results and caveats: Specimens sampled were limited to blood, with tissue repertoires likely differing.

Running of the assay took place at deep level. The table came from immunoSEQ multiplex PCR; TCRdb's copy has only in-frame clones and leaves some out. The profile shows 470,000 or so clones, roughly 80% of them singletons. The sequence was obtained from a woman in her thirties or forties in good health. Some clones in this sample may be carry-over from other donors' samples. Sequenced material: PBMCs.

The CDR3 sequence: CASSLGGGGTEAFF. The CDR3 DNA follows: TGTGCCAGCAGCTTGGGGGGAGGCGGCACTGAAGCTTTCTTT. This chain connects TRBV7-3 to TRBJ1-1; tentative D call: TRBD1 (5 bases). This CDR3 spans 14 amino acids. Trimming cost V 3 bases and J 4 bases, with 12 bases left between them. The germline V gene encodes CDR1 SGHTA and CDR2 FQGTGA.